These 28 T cell receptor beta chains came from one sample sequenced in a study of control samples from healthy donors and cancer patients. The data were produced by immunoSEQ multiplex PCR, yet TCRdb's version contains in-frame clones alone and is incomplete. The sample table sets out about 210,000 clones. Sequences were obtained from blood. Receptors originate from a woman in her 30s in good health.

The CDR3 sequence is CASSLAQGLRAFF. CDR3 in DNA: TGTGCCAGCAGTTTAGCGCAGGGGTTGAGAGCTTTCTTT. V gene TRBV12-3 or TRBV12-4 combines with J gene TRBJ1-1, with a weak D call TRBD1 (6 bases). The CDR3 is 13 residues long. The V end lost 0 bases, the J end lost 10 bases, and 12 bases lay between the germline ends.

V is TRBV6-4 and J is TRBJ2-1; 12 bases line up with TRBD1. With V trimmed by 0 bases and J by 12 bases, 15 bases remained unmatched. Germline CDR1 and CDR2: MRHNA and SNTAGT. This CDR3 is built from 18 residues. CDR3 nucleotides: TGTGCCAGCAGTGACTCACTTTCGCTCCGGGACAGGGGGCGCTGGCAGTTCTTC. Its translation: CASSDSLSLRDRGRWQFF.

The chain combines TRBV5-6 with TRBJ1-3, with D unresolved. The CDR3 runs to 17 residues. The ends were cut back, 2 bases at V and 0 bases at J, with 15 bases in the middle. In germline, CDR1 is SGHDT, CDR2 YYEEEE. For the CDR3, the DNA is TGTGCCAGCAGCTTAGGAATGCAGTTCTACTCTGGAAACACCATATATTTT. Its protein product is CASSLGMQFYSGNTIYF. The whole variable domain, filled in from reference TRBV5-6 and TRBJ1-3, reads DAGVTQSPTHLIKTRGQQVTLRCSPKSGHDTVSWYQQALGQGPQFIFQYYEEEERQRGNFPDRFSGHQFPNYSSELNVNALLLGDSALYLCASSLGMQFYSGNTIYFGEGSWLTVV.

On this clone itself: One end of the junction varies from germline; a read error may be responsible. The chain carries TRBV19 and TRBJ1-5; 9 bases fit TRBD1. CDR1 and CDR2 (germline): LNHDA, SQIVND (reference sequence). There are 14 residues in the CDR3. CDR3 protein: CASSLTGGKQPQHF. CDR3 coding DNA: TGTGCCAGTAGTCTCACAGGGGGCAAACAGCCCCAGCATTTT.

The chain is built from TRBV6-2 or TRBV6-3 and TRBJ2-1, with TRBD1 identical over 7 bases. The CDR3 has 16 residues. Germline V lookup: CDR1 MNHEY, CDR2 SVGEGT. Germline trimming cut 2 bases from V and 4 bases from J; bases unmatched to any gene: 8. The CDR3 bases are TGTGCCAGCAGTTACACCGGACAGGTGGAGTACAATGAGCAGTTCTTC. Protein: CASSYTGQVEYNEQFF.

The V gene is TRBV7-2, the J gene TRBJ1-3; D is undetermined. CDR3 length equals 13 residues. V lost 1 base and J lost 6, with 7 bases in between. CDR1 and CDR2 from the germline V gene are SGHTA and FQGNSA. CDR3 residues: CASSLEGENTIYF. The CDR3 DNA reads TGTGCCAGCAGCTTAGAAGGAGAAAACACCATATATTTT.

The chain recombines TRBV18 with TRBJ1-2; D gene ambiguous. Germline assignment: CDR1 KGHSH and CDR2 LQKENI. CDR3 length: 13 amino acids. Trimming pared 3 bases from V and 8 bases from J, leaving 13 bases between. This chain's CDR3 is CASSPQDSGGYTF. The CDR3 coding sequence is TGTGCCAGCTCACCCCAAGACTCGGGCGGCTACACCTTC. Combining the CDR3 with reference TRBV18 and TRBJ1-2 gives the whole variable domain NAGVMQNPRHLVRRRGQEARLRCSPMKGHSHVYWYRQLPEEGLKFMVYLQKENIIDESGMPKERFSAEFPKEGPSILRIQQVVRGDSAAYFCASSPQDSGGYTFGSGTRLTVV.

The chain couples TRBV4-1 to TRBJ1-2, with D maybe TRBD1 (6 bases). The CDR3 consists of 15 residues. V dropped 1 base and J dropped 4 bases, with 13 bases sitting between them. Germline-derived CDR1 and CDR2 are MGHRA and YSYEKL. The chain's CDR3 is CASSQGQDSRYGYTF. The CDR3 DNA is TGCGCCAGCAGCCAAGGCCAGGACAGCCGCTATGGCTACACCTTC.

The chain couples TRBV6-5 to TRBJ2-7, with D unresolved. The CDR3 sequence is 13 residues long. CDR1 and CDR2 (germline): MNHEY, SVGAGI. V shed 0 bases and J shed 6 bases, with 9 bases lying between them. The CDR3 DNA reads as TGTGCCAGCAGTTACTCGTCGTCAGGCGAGCAGTACTTC. Translating it yields CASSYSSSGEQYF.

This rearrangement joins TRBV7-2 to TRBJ2-7, with D possibly being TRBD1 (5 bases). V lost 4 bases and J 5 bases, leaving 12 bases between the germline ends. The length of the CDR3 is 13 residues. Germline V gene lookup returns CDR1 SGHTA and CDR2 FQGNSA. CDR3 bases: TGTGCCAGCAGCTGGCAGGGTTTCAACGAGCAGTACTTC. Amino acid sequence: CASSWQGFNEQYF.

V and J are TRBV2 and TRBJ1-6; no definite D call. CDR1 is SNHLY and CDR2 is FYNNEI in the germline V gene. Between the trimmed V and J ends, which lost 5 bases and 10 bases, there was a span of 9 bases. The CDR3 consists of 12 residues. The CDR3 DNA reads as TGTGCCAGCAGTAAACAGAGATCACCCCTCCACTTT. Its translation is CASSKQRSPLHF.

The chain is built from TRBV7-2 and TRBJ2-3; 12 nucleotides line up with TRBD2. The CDR3 consists of 14 residues. Germline loops: CDR1 SGHTA, CDR2 FQGNSA. V was pared by 9 bases and J by 8 bases, with 9 bases of the junction left unmatched. The CDR3 sequence is CASGASGGDRTQYF. Written as DNA, the CDR3 is TGTGCCAGTGGGGCTAGCGGGGGGGATCGTACGCAGTATTTT.

The chain carries TRBV7-9 and TRBJ2-5; D remains ambiguous. From germline, CDR1 is SEHNR and CDR2 FQNEAQ (reference sequence). Trimming left V 2 bases short and J 4 bases short, with 17 bases between. This CDR3 region has 16 residues. CDR3: CASSLSLPALGETQYF. The CDR3 region has the DNA TGTGCCAGCAGCTTAAGTCTCCCGGCCCTGGGAGAGACCCAGTACTTC.

The rearrangement links TRBV28 to TRBJ2-3; 9 nucleotides line up with TRBD2. From germline, CDR1 is MDHEN and CDR2 SYDVKM. This CDR3 contains 18 residues. The J segment lost 3 bases and the V segment lost 2 bases, leaving 12 bases of the junction unmatched. The CDR3 reads CASSLALARLAETDTQYF. Here the CDR3 DNA reads TGTGCCAGCAGTTTAGCCTTAGCCCGACTAGCGGAGACAGATACGCAGTATTTT.

The chain is built from TRBV27 and TRBJ2-1, with 12 positions matching TRBD2. The CDR3 runs 16 residues. V was pared by 5 bases and J by 7 bases, with 9 bases of the junction left unmatched. The V gene's germline CDR1 is MNHEY and CDR2 SMNVEV (reference sequence). The CDR3 coding sequence is TGTGCCAGCAGTGCTTCTAGCGGGGGGGCCAAAAATGAGCAGTTCTTC. Translating gives CASSASSGGAKNEQFF.

V gene TRBV5-4 combines with J gene TRBJ2-7; the match to TRBD1 covers 10 bases. This CDR3 is built from 15 residues. The trim removed 4 bases at V and 2 bases at J, leaving 6 bases unmatched. CDR1 and CDR2 (germline): SGHNT, YYREEE (reference sequence). CDR3 sequence (DNA): TGTGCCAGCAGCCAGACAGGGGGCTTCACCTACGAGCAGTACTTC. Translating it yields CASSQTGGFTYEQYF. Using reference TRBV5-4 and TRBJ2-7 for the parts outside the CDR3, the full variable domain is ETGVTQSPTHLIKTRGQQVTLRCSSQSGHNTVSWYQQALGQGPQFIFQYYREEENGRGNFPPRFSGLQFPNYSSELNVNALELDDSALYLCASSQTGGFTYEQYFGPGTRLTVT.

The rearrangement joins TRBV29-1 to TRBJ1-1; the D is unclear. V was shortened by 2 bases and J by 0 bases, with 7 bases between the two germline ends. The CDR3 spans 13 residues. Germline V CDR1 and CDR2: SQVTM, ANQGSEA. The CDR3 here is CSVERPLNTEAFF. In nucleotides, the CDR3 is TGCAGCGTTGAAAGACCGTTGAACACTGAAGCTTTCTTT.

The chain has TRBV6-5 and TRBJ1-1; D might be TRBD1 (5 bases). Germline CDR1 is MNHEY and CDR2 is SVGAGI. This CDR3 spans 15 amino acids. Trimming shortened V by 3 bases and J by 1 base, and 12 bases separated the two germline ends. CDR3 DNA: TGTGCCAGCAGTTATCGACAGCCCAAGAACACTGAAGCTTTCTTT. This codes for CASSYRQPKNTEAFF.

The rearrangement uses TRBV7-8 and TRBJ2-7, with 10 bases matching TRBD2. The CDR3 extends over 14 amino acids. Germline CDR1 is SGHVS and CDR2 is FQNEAQ. The V gene end was trimmed by 11 bases and the J gene end by 2 bases; junction bases not matched to a gene: 9. CDR3 sequence reads: CASRISGGTYEQYF. CDR3 DNA sequence: TGTGCCTCCAGAATTAGCGGGGGGACCTACGAGCAGTACTTC.

The chain recombines TRBV28 with TRBJ2-3; possibly TRBD1 or TRBD2 for D (6 bases each). Germline values: CDR1 MDHEN, CDR2 SYDVKM. The CDR3 is 16 residues long. Trimming pared 7 bases from V and 1 base from J, leaving 18 bases between. The CDR3 sequence: CASIQRRGPGTDTQYF. CDR3 in DNA: TGTGCCAGCATCCAACGTCGGGGGCCAGGCACAGATACGCAGTATTTT. Looking up the rest from reference TRBV28 and TRBJ2-3 gives the full variable domain: DVKVTQSSRYLVKRTGEKVFLECVQDMDHENMFWYRQDPGLGLRLIYFSYDVKMKEKGDIPEGYSVSREKKERFSLILESASTNQTSMYLCASIQRRGPGTDTQYFGPGTRLTVL.

The chain carries TRBV5-1 and TRBJ1-2; D is perhaps TRBD1 (5 bases). CDR3 length: 13 residues. Per the germline V gene, CDR1 is SGHRS and CDR2 is YFSETQ. V was cut by 4 bases and J by 5 bases, with 12 bases left in between. The CDR3 bases are TGCGCCAGCAGCGAGGGACTGATATATGGCTACACCTTC. As protein: CASSEGLIYGYTF.

This chain joins TRBV11-2 and TRBJ1-4; D gene uncertain. The CDR3 consists of 13 residues. The ends were cut back, 1 base at V and 5 bases at J, with 5 bases in the middle. Looked up from germline, CDR1 is SGHAT and CDR2 is FQNNGV. CDR3 protein: CASSLARNEKLFF. CDR3 nucleotide sequence: TGTGCCAGCAGCTTAGCTCGAAATGAAAAACTGTTTTTT. The full variable domain, in which reference TRBV11-2 and TRBJ1-4 provide the parts outside the CDR3, is EAGVAQSPRYKIIEKRQSVAFWCNPISGHATLYWYQQILGQGPKLLIQFQNNGVVDDSQLPKDRFSAERLKGVDSTLKIQPAKLEDSAVYLCASSLARNEKLFFGSGTQLSVL.

This chain connects TRBV5-6 to TRBJ2-5, with 9 nucleotides matching TRBD2. V was pared by 8 bases and J by 4 bases, with 21 bases of the junction left unmatched. Germline CDR1 and CDR2: SGHDT and YYEEEE. This CDR3 comprises 18 residues. The CDR3 here is CARRMAQRGGVLLETQYF. CDR3 in DNA: TGTGCCAGGAGAATGGCCCAACGCGGGGGGGTCCTACTAGAGACCCAGTACTTC.

DNA for the CDR3: TGTGCCAGCAGCGCTGGGGGGAGCAATCAGCCCCAGCATTTT. Its translation is CASSAGGSNQPQHF. J is TRBJ1-5 and V is TRBV13; D is possibly TRBD1 (5 bases). V was pared by 5 bases and J by 1 base, with 9 bases between. This CDR3 spans 14 amino acids. In germline, CDR1 is PRHDT, CDR2 FYEKMQ (reference sequence).

The rearrangement uses TRBV5-5 and TRBJ1-3; D uncertain. The germline gives CDR1 SGHKS, CDR2 YYEKEE (reference sequence). This CDR3 region has 14 residues. Trimming removed 7 bases at V and 4 bases at J, with 15 bases between. CDR3: CASLDLAAGNTIYF. The CDR3 bases are TGTGCCAGCTTAGACCTGGCTGCGGGAAACACCATATATTTT. The full variable domain, with the rest looked up from reference TRBV5-5 and TRBJ1-3, is DAGVTQSPTHLIKTRGQQVTLRCSPISGHKSVSWYQQVLGQGPQFIFQYYEKEERGRGNFPDRFSARQFPNYSSELNVNALLLGDSALYLCASLDLAAGNTIYFGEGSWLTVV.

The chain joins TRBV6-1 to TRBJ1-5; no clear D. CDR3 length equals 14 residues. Germline V gene sequence: CDR1 MNHNS, CDR2 SASEGT. The V end lost 3 bases, the J end lost 0 bases, and 6 bases lay between the germline ends. The CDR3 region is CASSDSNSNQPQHF. As DNA, the CDR3 is TGTGCCAGCAGTGACAGTAATAGCAATCAGCCCCAGCATTTT.

The chain combines TRBV19 with TRBJ1-5; TRBD1 agrees at 9 bases. CDR1 and CDR2 from the germline V gene are LNHDA and SQIVND (reference sequence). CDR3 length: 18 residues. The J segment lost 6 bases and the V segment lost 5 bases, leaving 17 bases of the junction unmatched. CDR3 region: CASSATGTGIIFGQPQHF. For the CDR3, the DNA is TGTGCCAGTAGTGCCACCGGGACAGGGATAATTTTTGGTCAGCCCCAGCATTTT. The variable domain in full, with the rest retrieved from reference TRBV19 and TRBJ1-5, is DGGITQSPKYLFRKEGQNVTLSCEQNLNHDAMYWYRQDPGQGLRLIYYSQIVNDFQKGDIAEGYSVSREKKESFPLTVTSAQKNPTAFYLCASSATGTGIIFGQPQHFGDGTRLSIL.

The chain carries TRBV3-1 (or the pseudogene TRBV3-2) and TRBJ1-5, with D tentatively TRBD1 (6 bases). Germline CDR1 reads LGHDT; CDR2 reads YNNKEL (reference sequence). This CDR3 has 19 residues. V was trimmed by 1 base and J by 7 bases, leaving 26 bases between them. CDR3: CASSQGSAQGRRLGQPQHF. Here the CDR3 DNA reads TGTGCCAGCAGCCAAGGTAGCGCCCAGGGGAGGAGGCTCGGGCAGCCCCAGCATTTT.